This TCR beta chain comes out of a study of blood T cell repertoires in COVID-19. Across the study: The United States, Italy and Spain were the sources of the acute and convalescent COVID-19 samples. Sources were T cells, B-cell-depleted T cells, or PBMCs; the material itself was cDNA or gDNA.

A note on this clone: Mismatch with germline at one junction end may stem from a read error.

The CDR3 is 14 residues long. The germline gives CDR1 MNHEY, CDR2 SMNVEV (reference sequence). In the original analysis: For nucleated cells, counts were estimated from reference gene primer amplification. Sequenced by immunoSEQ multiplex PCR; TCRdb stores in-frame clones only, minus some. V, J and clone size derive from that table, while D and trimming were established from the DNA sequence. The sample shows tens of thousands of clones, approximately 91% of them seen only once. Sample: peripheral blood. The sequence was collected from a man aged 60 to 69 with acute or convalescent COVID-19. The rearrangement links TRBV27 to TRBJ1-1; D might be TRBD1 (5 bases). The chain's CDR3 is CASSWAGRNAEAFF. The CDR3 DNA is TGTGCCAGCAGTTGGGCAGGGAGGAACGCTGAAGCTTTCTTT.